This record looks at one T cell receptor beta chain sequence and its context. This specimen belongs to a study of blood T cell repertoires in COVID-19. Looking at the study overall: The analysed material was cDNA or gDNA that came from T cells, B-cell-depleted T cells, or PBMCs.

As originally analysed: How many nucleated cells were present was estimated from reference gene primer amplification. TCRdb keeps only in-frame clones here, not all; method: immunoSEQ multiplex PCR. From that table come the V and J calls and clone size; the DNA was used to work out D and trimming. The sample holds fewer than 50,000 clones; around 82% are singletons and the top ten take around two fifths. The V gene's germline CDR1 is SGHRS and CDR2 YFSETQ. V was pared by 3 bases and J by 4 bases, with 5 bases of the junction left unmatched. CDR3 length: 14 amino acids. Sequencing was done on a sample of peripheral blood. The rearrangement joins TRBV5-1 to TRBJ2-7; 9 bases fit TRBD1. The sequence was collected from a woman over 75 with active or convalescent COVID-19. This chain's CDR3 is CASSWTGTGYEQYF. The CDR3 DNA follows: TGCGCCAGCAGCTGGACCGGGACAGGGTACGAGCAGTACTTC.